This TCR beta chain was documented in a study of blood T cell repertoires in COVID-19 (dated by TCRdb to about 2020). About the full investigation: Samples covering the acute and convalescent phases of COVID-19 were provided by collaborators in the United States, Italy and Spain. The repertoires were released in a freely available public database intended as a resource for research on the immune response to SARS-CoV-2. The prospective study material was composed of cDNA or gDNA derived from T cells, B-cell-depleted T cells, or PBMCs. Samples came from the ongoing ImmuneRACE study (first 160 participants) plus 1,254 subjects from 6 global collaborators. Deeply sampled blood TCRbeta repertoires from subjects exposed to, actively infected with, or recovered from COVID-19 were included in the dataset. Nearly every sample came with metadata listing a de-identified subject ID, COVID-19 status, age in years and sex. Where available, HLA class I and class II types were obtained from metadata supplied by the sample provider rather than from assay-based typing.

Here V drops 3 bases and J drops 6 bases, and the junction holds 8 bases not matched to any gene. CDR1 and CDR2 are read off the germline V gene as KGHDR and SFDVKD. The CDR3 spans 15 residues, from the cysteine through the phenylalanine. The retained sequence is limited to the CDR3, 45 bases, with the frame set at the first base. Remarks on this clone: Its antigen remains unidentified. No base quality values were provided; no much bigger clone lies one nucleotide off.

Points the paper makes about the study in general: Clinical and demographic metadata were provided uncurated, with the amount varying by source and participant.

Participants in the prospective study were aged roughly 18 to 89 years, lived in under 30 United States geographic areas, and enrolled through a virtual design. To assign participants to cohorts, the prospective study relied on clinical history that participants themselves reported in a screening survey and a study questionnaire. A participant counted as exposed if, within 2 weeks of entering the study, that participant had been in contact with someone who had a PCR-confirmed or clinician-diagnosed COVID-19 case. In the prospective study, whole blood, serum and a nasopharyngeal or oropharyngeal swab were collected from each participant by mobile phlebotomists. Participants in the prospective study had the option to provide additional blood draws and questionnaires over an approximately two-month period. Before DNA extraction, blood samples from the prospective study were shipped at room temperature or frozen.

TCRbeta CDR3 regions were amplified from genomic DNA by means of the immunoSEQ Assay, a bias-controlled multiplex PCR. As for the original processing: The number of nucleated cells in each sample was estimated by amplification of reference gene primers within the assay. To quantify the absolute abundance of each unique TCRbeta CDR3 rearrangement, sequence reads were collapsed and filtered. For each sample, productive Simpson clonality was calculated by taking the square root of Simpson's diversity index across productive rearrangements. TCRdb's version of the immuneACCESS table is confined to in-frame rearrangements and falls short of the full clone set. An unresolved V gene accounts for under half of the shortfall where checked; the remainder is of unknown origin. D and trimming were read from the DNA, whereas the V and J calls and clone size are those reported in that table. The sample profile shows 200,000 to 250,000 clones; approximately 89% of them were found once. Around 3.7% of the sample belongs to the ten largest clones.

Sequenced input: PBMCs or T cells enriched from blood (not recorded which). The receptor was isolated from a woman younger than 45 who had been exposed to COVID-19. Here the chain combines TRBV24-1 and TRBJ2-3, with TRBD2 identical over 7 junction bases. The nucleotide sequence is TGTGCCACCAGTGATAGGGCGGGAGATAGGGATACGCAGTATTTT. Its translation reads: CATSDRAGDRDTQYF.